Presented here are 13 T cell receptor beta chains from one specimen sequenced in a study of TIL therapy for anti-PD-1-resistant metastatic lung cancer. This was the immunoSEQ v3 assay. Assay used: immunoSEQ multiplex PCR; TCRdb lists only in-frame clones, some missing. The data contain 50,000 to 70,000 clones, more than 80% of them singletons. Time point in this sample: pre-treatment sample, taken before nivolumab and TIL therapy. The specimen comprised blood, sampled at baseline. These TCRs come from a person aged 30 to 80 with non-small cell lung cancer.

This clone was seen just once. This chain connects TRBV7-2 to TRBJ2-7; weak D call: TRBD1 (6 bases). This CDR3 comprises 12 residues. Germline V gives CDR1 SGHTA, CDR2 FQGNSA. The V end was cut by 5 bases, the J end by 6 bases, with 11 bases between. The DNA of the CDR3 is TGTGCCAGCAGCGTCACAGGGACCGAGCAGTACTTC. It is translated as CASSVTGTEQYF.

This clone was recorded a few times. CDR3 sequence (DNA): TGTGCCAGCAAGGCTTTCTTCGGCCCAACTAATGAAAAACTGTTTTTT. This gives the protein CASKAFFGPTNEKLFF. The chain joins TRBV28 to TRBJ1-4; the D is unclear. Per germline, CDR1 MDHEN and CDR2 SYDVKM. The CDR3 is made up of 16 amino acids. V was pared by 7 bases and J by 0 bases, with 15 bases between.

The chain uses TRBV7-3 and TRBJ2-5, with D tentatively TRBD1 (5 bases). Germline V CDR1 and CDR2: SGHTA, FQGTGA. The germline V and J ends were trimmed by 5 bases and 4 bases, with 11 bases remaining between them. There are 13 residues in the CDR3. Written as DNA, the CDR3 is TGTGCCAGCAGCCCCAGGGTTTTAGAGACCCAGTACTTC. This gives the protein CASSPRVLETQYF.

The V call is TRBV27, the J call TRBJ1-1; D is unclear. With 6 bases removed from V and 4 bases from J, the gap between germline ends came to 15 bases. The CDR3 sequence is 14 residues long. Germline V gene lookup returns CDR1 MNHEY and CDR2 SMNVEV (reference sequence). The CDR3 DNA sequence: TGTGCCAGCAGACCCCAACCTCTTGGCACTGAAGCTTTCTTT. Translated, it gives CASRPQPLGTEAFF.

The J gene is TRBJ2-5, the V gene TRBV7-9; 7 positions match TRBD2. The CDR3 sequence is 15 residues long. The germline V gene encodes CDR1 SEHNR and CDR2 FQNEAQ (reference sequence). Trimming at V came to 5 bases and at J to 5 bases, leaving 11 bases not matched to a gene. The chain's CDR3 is CASSPSLGEGETQYF. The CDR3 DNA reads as TGTGCCAGCAGCCCCAGCCTAGGGGAGGGGGAGACCCAGTACTTC.

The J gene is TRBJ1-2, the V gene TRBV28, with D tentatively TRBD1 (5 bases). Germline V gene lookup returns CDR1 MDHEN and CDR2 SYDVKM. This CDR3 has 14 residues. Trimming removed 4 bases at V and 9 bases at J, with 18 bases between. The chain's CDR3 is CASSSFRGWGSYTF. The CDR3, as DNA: TGTGCCAGCAGTTCCTTTCGGGGCTGGGGGAGCTACACCTTC.

The CDR3 is CASSLVRYSGNTIYF. In nucleotides, the CDR3 is TGTGCCAGCAGCTTGGTACGGTACTCTGGAAACACCATATATTTT. The V and J genes are TRBV5-5 and TRBJ1-3; the D is unclear. The CDR3 spans 15 residues. The germline V and J ends were trimmed by 0 bases and 0 bases, with 7 bases remaining between them. Germline V CDR1 and CDR2: SGHKS, YYEKEE (reference sequence).

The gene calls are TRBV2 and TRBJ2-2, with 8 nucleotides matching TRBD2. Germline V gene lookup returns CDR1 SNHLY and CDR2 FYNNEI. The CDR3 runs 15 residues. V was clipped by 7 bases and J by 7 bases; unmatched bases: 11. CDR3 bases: TGTGCCAGCAATTCCGGGGGGGTTTATATCGGGGAGCTGTTTTTT. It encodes CASNSGGVYIGELFF.

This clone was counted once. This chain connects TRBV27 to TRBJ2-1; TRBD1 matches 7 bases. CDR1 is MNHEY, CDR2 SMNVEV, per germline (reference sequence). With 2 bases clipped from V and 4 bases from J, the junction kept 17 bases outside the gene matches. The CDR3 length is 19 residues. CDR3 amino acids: CASSLRWGDRGRAYNEQFF. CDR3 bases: TGTGCCAGCAGTTTAAGGTGGGGCGATAGGGGGCGAGCTTACAATGAGCAGTTCTTC.

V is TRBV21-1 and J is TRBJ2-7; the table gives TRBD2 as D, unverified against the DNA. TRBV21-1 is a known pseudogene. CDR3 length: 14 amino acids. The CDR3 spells CASSVRKSSYEQYF. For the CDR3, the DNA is TGTGCCAGCAGCGTCCGAAAGAGCTCCTACGAGCAGTACTTC.

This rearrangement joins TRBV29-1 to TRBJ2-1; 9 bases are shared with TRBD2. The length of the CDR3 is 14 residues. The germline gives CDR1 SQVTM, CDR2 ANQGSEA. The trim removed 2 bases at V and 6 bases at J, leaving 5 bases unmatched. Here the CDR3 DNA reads TGCAGCGTTGAACGGGGCGGGAGGGGCAATGAGCAGTTCTTC. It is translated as CSVERGGRGNEQFF.

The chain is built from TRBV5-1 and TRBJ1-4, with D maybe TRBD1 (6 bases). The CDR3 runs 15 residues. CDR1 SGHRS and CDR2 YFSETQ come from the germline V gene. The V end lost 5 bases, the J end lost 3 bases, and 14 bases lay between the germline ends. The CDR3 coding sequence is TGCGCCAGCAGTTTTGACAGACAGGCTAATGAAAAACTGTTTTTT. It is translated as CASSFDRQANEKLFF.

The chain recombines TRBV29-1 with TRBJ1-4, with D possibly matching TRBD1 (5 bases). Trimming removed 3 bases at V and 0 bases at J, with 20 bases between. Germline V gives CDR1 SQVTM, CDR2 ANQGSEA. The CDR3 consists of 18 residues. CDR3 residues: CSVERDPGQRATNEKLFF. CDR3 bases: TGCAGCGTTGAGCGCGATCCAGGACAAAGAGCAACTAATGAAAAACTGTTTTTT.